Below, 2 T cell receptor beta chains from the same sample are listed, as sequenced in a study of blood T cell repertoires in COVID-19. Data came from immunoSEQ multiplex PCR; TCRdb stores just in-frame clones and leaves some out. In the table there are about 210,000 clones, approximately 80% of which are singletons. Sequencing was performed on peripheral blood. The source of these receptors is a human donor in a cohort sampled during active COVID-19.

Here the CDR3 DNA reads TGTGCCAGCTCACCCGAGGCTGGCTCTGGAAACACCATATATTTT. Translated: CASSPEAGSGNTIYF. The V and J genes are TRBV18 and TRBJ1-3; D is unresolved. This CDR3 region has 15 residues. From germline, CDR1 is KGHSH and CDR2 LQKENI. The germline V and J ends were trimmed by 3 bases and 0 bases, with 9 bases remaining between them.

This rearrangement joins TRBV27 to TRBJ1-5; D might be TRBD1 (6 bases). Trimming removed 5 bases from V and 9 bases from J, with 17 bases in between. Germline V gene data show CDR1 as MNHEY and CDR2 as SMNVEV (reference sequence). This CDR3 region has 14 residues. CDR3 nucleotide sequence: TGTGCCAGCAGTCCTAGGGACACCCGAGGGCCCCAGCATTTT. Residues: CASSPRDTRGPQHF.